This T cell receptor (beta chain) came from a study of Graves' ophthalmopathy and Graves' hyperthyroidism. Overall study: Untreated patients at initial diagnosis provided peripheral blood. Study outcomes and limitations: Blood also harbored most expanded thyroid clonotypes above 0.001 frequency.

There are 13 residues in the CDR3. V shed 3 bases, J shed 5 bases, and the junction held 2 bases outside the gene matches. Germline loops: CDR1 SGHTA, CDR2 FQGTGA. The PBMCs were taken from around 10 ml of fresh peripheral blood. There are many counts of this clonotype. Its cognate antigen is unknown. Using RNA transcripts, the TCR beta CDR3 regions were amplified. The library came from an HTBI-primed first-round RT-PCR and a second-round multiplex PCR. Each CDR3 protein is one row after TCRdb ran MiXCR on the multiplex PCR reads. The repertoire holds hundreds of thousands of distinct CDR3 sequences, with over 40% as singletons.

The rearrangement uses TRBV7-3 and TRBJ2-5, with 8 nucleotides matching TRBD1. This TCR derives from an adult man with Graves' ophthalmopathy. Input material: peripheral blood. The CDR3 nucleotides are TGTGCCAGCAGCTTGACAGGGGTTGAGACCCAGTACTTC. It translates to CASSLTGVETQYF.